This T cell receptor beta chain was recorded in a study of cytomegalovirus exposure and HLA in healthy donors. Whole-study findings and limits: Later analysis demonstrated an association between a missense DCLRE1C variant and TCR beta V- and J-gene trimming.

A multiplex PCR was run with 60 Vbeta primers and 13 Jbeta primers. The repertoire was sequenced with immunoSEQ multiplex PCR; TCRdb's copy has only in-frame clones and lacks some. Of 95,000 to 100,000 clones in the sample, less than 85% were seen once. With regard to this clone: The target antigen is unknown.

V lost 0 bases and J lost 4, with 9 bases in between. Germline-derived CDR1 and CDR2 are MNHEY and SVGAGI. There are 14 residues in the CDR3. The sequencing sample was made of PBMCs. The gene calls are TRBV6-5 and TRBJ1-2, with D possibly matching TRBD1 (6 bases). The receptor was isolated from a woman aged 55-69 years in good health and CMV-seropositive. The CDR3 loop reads CASSYSTGGYGYTF. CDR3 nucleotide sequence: TGTGCCAGCAGTTACTCGACAGGAGGCTATGGCTACACCTTC.